Listed below are T cell receptor beta chains from one sample, sequenced in a study of radiation and T cells in renal cell carcinoma. Assay: immunoSEQ multiplex PCR; the TCRdb copy retains only in-frame clones and omits some. The sample carries 150,000 or so clones, around four fifths recorded once. Source: blood, taken from a patient whose treatment included radiotherapy and nephrectomy. The receptors here all came from a woman between 45 and 60 years old with renal cell carcinoma. CDR3s include the opening cysteine and the closing phenylalanine or tryptophan. Fields, in order: V gene, D gene, J gene, clone size, CDR3 DNA, CDR3 protein. A D gene is named only where the DNA matches it firmly. Part of the rows lack a size; the others show once, few, many or a class for expanded clones.

TRBV9,TRBD2,TRBJ2-2,NA,TGTGCCAGTAATAGACTAGCGGAGGACACCGGGGAGCTGTTTTTT,CASNRLAEDTGELFF
TRBV2,NA,TRBJ2-2,NA,TGTGCCAGCAGAAGGGAATCCGGGGAGCTGTTTTTT,CASRRESGELFF
TRBV19,TRBD1,TRBJ1-1,NA,TGTGCCAGTAGAGACGACAGGGGCGGATGGGAAATGAACACTGAAGCTTTCTTT,CASRDDRGGWEMNTEAFF
TRBV15,NA,TRBJ2-1,once,TGTGCCACCAGCAGAGATTCGACGGGACCCACAAACTACAATGAGCAGTTCTTC,CATSRDSTGPTNYNEQFF
TRBV30,TRBD1,TRBJ1-4,NA,TGTGCCTGGAGTCTTCGACAGGGAGATGAAAAACTGTTTTTT,CAWSLRQGDEKLFF
TRBV9,NA,TRBJ1-2,NA,TGTGCCAGCAGCGTAATGGGGAATGCCTATGGCTACACCTTC,CASSVMGNAYGYTF
TRBV7-2,TRBD2,TRBJ2-7,once,TGTGCCAGCAGCTCCGCCCTCGGGACTAGCGGCGAGCAGTACTTC,CASSSALGTSGEQYF
TRBV9,NA,TRBJ2-5,once,TGTGCCAGCAGTGAAGAGACCCAGTACTTC,CASSEETQYF
TRBV28,NA,TRBJ2-7,NA,TGTGCCAGCACCTCCTCCGGGGGCTCCTACGAGCAGTACTTC,CASTSSGGSYEQYF
TRBV7-2,NA,TRBJ2-5,NA,TGTGCCTCCCATATAGTACAAGAGACCCAGTACTTC,CASHIVQETQYF
TRBV5-4,NA,TRBJ2-1,NA,TGTGCCAGCACGGATTTTACTGAGCAGTTCTTC,CASTDFTEQFF
TRBV6-5,NA,TRBJ1-2,NA,TGTGCCAGCAGTGAAGCGGGGGCGGGAGGCTACACCTTC,CASSEAGAGGYTF
TRBV4-2,NA,TRBJ1-5,NA,TGTGCCAGCAGCCAAGATCCCCAGGGGATGCAGCCCCAGCATTTT,CASSQDPQGMQPQHF
TRBV10-3,TRBD1,TRBJ1-1,NA,TGTGCCATCAGTGAAAAGGGGGCGCCCACTGAAGCTTTCTTT,CAISEKGAPTEAFF
TRBV4-1,NA,TRBJ2-2,NA,TGCGCCAGCAGCCCCCAGGGAAGCACCGGGGAGCTGTTTTTT,CASSPQGSTGELFF
TRBV28,TRBD1,TRBJ1-2,once,TGTGCCAGCAGTTCTTCCAGGGGGGTTTATGGCTACACCTTC,CASSSSRGVYGYTF
TRBV28,TRBD1,TRBJ1-1,NA,TGTGCCAGCAGTCGGACAGGCTACACTGAAGCTTTCTTT,CASSRTGYTEAFF
TRBV6-5,NA,TRBJ1-5,NA,TGTGCCAGCAGTTACTCCGAAGCCCAGCCCCAGCATTTT,CASSYSEAQPQHF
TRBV7-9,NA,TRBJ1-4,NA,TGTGCCAGCAGCTTATTGGGTAGTCCCGATGAAAAACTGTTTTTT,CASSLLGSPDEKLFF
TRBV5-4,TRBD1,TRBJ2-1,NA,TGTGCCAGCAGCCAGGGACAGTTTTTTAATGAGCAGTTCTTC,CASSQGQFFNEQFF
TRBV7-2,NA,TRBJ2-1,NA,TGTGCCAGCAGCCTGGGCGGTGGGTCCTACAATGAGCAGTTCTTC,CASSLGGGSYNEQFF
TRBV5-6,TRBD1,TRBJ2-7,once,TGTGCCAGCAGCTTGGTAGGCAGGGGGATCTACGAGCAGTACTTC,CASSLVGRGIYEQYF
TRBV29-1,TRBD1,TRBJ2-1,NA,TGCAGCGTTGAAGGGACAGGGGGCGGTGAGCAGTTCTTC,CSVEGTGGGEQFF
TRBV6-5,NA,TRBJ1-2,NA,TGTGCCAGCAGTCAACCCGGGACCCTGGAAAACAGTTACACCTTC,CASSQPGTLENSYTF
TRBV4-3,NA,TRBJ2-1,NA,TGCGCCAGCAGCCAAGAGACTTGGGATGAGCAGTTCTTC,CASSQETWDEQFF
TRBV14,NA,TRBJ1-2,NA,TGTGCCAGCAGCCAAATAGGCGGCCTTTGGGGCTACACCTTC,CASSQIGGLWGYTF
TRBV27,NA,TRBJ2-3,NA,TGTGCCAGCGGGGGGGGCGCAGATACGCAGTATTTT,CASGGGADTQYF
TRBV19,NA,TRBJ2-3,NA,TGTGCCAGTAGTATTTTCCGGTCCGCGGATACGCAGTATTTT,CASSIFRSADTQYF
TRBV7-2,NA,TRBJ2-1,NA,TGTGCCAGCAGCTCACAGGTGAGCGGTGAGCAGTTCTTC,CASSSQVSGEQFF
TRBV15,NA,TRBJ2-1,NA,TGTGCCACCAGCAGAGATTCGGGCGGGTACAATGAGCAGTTCTTC,CATSRDSGGYNEQFF
TRBV6-5,NA,TRBJ2-5,once,TGTGCCAGTTGGCGGGGAGCAGGAGAGACCCAGTACTTC,CASWRGAGETQYF
TRBV5-4,NA,TRBJ2-2,once,TGTGCCAGCAGTTCGAACACCGGGGAGCTGTTTTTT,CASSSNTGELFF